The 11 T cell receptor beta chains given below trace back to one sample, sequenced in a study of T cell repertoires in cytomegalovirus infection. TCRdb re-analysed the reads in MiXCR, keeping a single row per CDR3 protein. The sample holds 200,000 to 300,000 distinct CDR3 sequences, 10% to 15% seen once. What was sequenced was PBMCs. These receptors were collected from a human donor in good health (CMV status not recorded). Some clones in this sample may be carry-over from other donors' samples.

The sample holds a few counts of this clonotype. The J gene is TRBJ1-1, the V gene TRBV30; D ambiguous. The CDR3 spans 13 residues. The germline V gene encodes CDR1 GTSNPN and CDR2 SVGIG (reference sequence). V was trimmed by 0 bases and J by 2 bases, leaving 7 bases between them. Here the CDR3 DNA reads TGTGCCTGGAGTGTACAAGGAAACACTGAAGCTTTCTTT. Translation gives CAWSVQGNTEAFF.

This clonotype was found many times. The chain has TRBV19 and TRBJ2-7; the D call may be TRBD1 or TRBD2 (5 bases each). V was clipped by 5 bases and J by 5 bases, with 16 bases between them. The CDR3 totals 14 residues. CDR1 and CDR2 (germline): LNHDA, SQIVND (reference sequence). The CDR3 DNA is TGTGCCAGTAGTTCAAGGTCGGGGCGGGACGAGCAGTACTTC. Protein sequence: CASSSRSGRDEQYF.

This clonotype has a count of ten or more. The J gene is TRBJ1-6, the V gene TRBV7-2; no clear D. Between the trimmed V and J ends, which lost 5 bases and 7 bases, there was a span of 9 bases. The CDR3 runs 13 residues. The germline gives CDR1 SGHTA, CDR2 FQGNSA. The chain's CDR3 is CASSPGGNSPLHF. CDR3 nucleotide sequence: TGTGCCAGCAGCCCTGGAGGAAATTCACCCCTCCACTTT.

The chain carries TRBV6-2 or TRBV6-3 and TRBJ2-7; D is possibly TRBD1 or TRBD2 (6 bases each). The CDR3 extends over 17 amino acids. Germline-derived CDR1 and CDR2 are MNHEY and SVGEGT. V lost 4 bases to trimming and J lost 1 base, with 20 bases between them. The CDR3 loop is CASSSHAVRDNSYEQYF. The CDR3 DNA follows: TGTGCCAGCAGTTCTCATGCGGTGCGGGACAATTCCTACGAGCAGTACTTC.

There are many counts of this clonotype. The chain links TRBV7-2 to TRBJ1-1; D not resolved. The CDR3 is 14 residues long. Germline CDR1 SGHTA, CDR2 FQGNSA. V lost 4 bases and J 2 bases, leaving 11 bases between the germline ends. This CDR3 is CASSYSGTNTEAFF. Written as DNA, the CDR3 is TGTGCCAGCAGCTACTCAGGAACCAACACTGAAGCTTTCTTT.

There are many counts of this clonotype. The rearrangement uses TRBV7-6 and TRBJ1-1, with 8 bases aligning to TRBD1. The CDR3 totals 14 residues. CDR1 is SGHVS, CDR2 FNYEAQ, per germline. With V trimmed by 3 bases and J by 4 bases, 4 bases remained unmatched. CDR3 loop: CASSLTGEGTEAFF. CDR3 in DNA: TGTGCCAGCAGCTTGACAGGGGAAGGCACTGAAGCTTTCTTT.

This rearrangement joins TRBV7-9 to TRBJ2-1, with D tentatively TRBD2 (7 bases). The CDR3 spans 14 residues. CDR1 is SEHNR and CDR2 is FQNEAQ in the germline V gene (reference sequence). V was shortened by 4 bases and J by 8 bases, with 15 bases between the two germline ends. In DNA, the CDR3 is TGTGCCAGCAGCTCCCACAGGGACTATGATGAGCAGTTCTTC. Residues: CASSSHRDYDEQFF. The full variable domain, completed using reference TRBV7-9 and TRBJ2-1, is DTGVSQNPRHKITKRGQNVTFRCDPISEHNRLYWYRQTLGQGPEFLTYFQNEAQLEKSRLLSDRFSAERPKGSFSTLEIQRTEQGDSAMYLCASSSHRDYDEQFFGPGTRLTVL.

This clonotype has just a few counts. This rearrangement joins TRBV6-2 or TRBV6-3 to TRBJ1-1; D gene unclear. Between the trimmed V and J ends, which lost 2 bases and 0 bases, there was a span of 7 bases. The CDR3 consists of 14 residues. Germline V gives CDR1 MNHEY, CDR2 SVGEGT. CDR3 sequence reads: CASSYTLMNTEAFF. CDR3 nucleotide sequence: TGTGCCAGCAGTTACACCCTGATGAACACTGAAGCTTTCTTT.

In this sample, this clonotype turned up many times. Here the CDR3 reads CASSLRGGDQPQHF. As DNA, the CDR3 is TGTGCCAGCAGCTTACGGGGAGGAGATCAGCCCCAGCATTTT. This rearrangement joins TRBV7-2 to TRBJ1-5; D remains unclear. V was cut by 2 bases and J by 5 bases, with 10 bases left in between. From germline, CDR1 is SGHTA and CDR2 FQGNSA. The CDR3 is 14 amino acids.

This clonotype was counted only a few times. The CDR3 loop is CASSLGKGEKLFF. CDR3 bases: TGCGCCAGCAGCTTGGGGAAGGGCGAAAAACTGTTTTTT. J is TRBJ1-4 and V is TRBV5-1, with D unclear. This CDR3 contains 13 residues. The V end lost 0 bases, the J end lost 8 bases, and 8 bases lay between the germline ends. Germline V lookup: CDR1 SGHRS, CDR2 YFSETQ.

The chain carries TRBV5-4 and TRBJ2-2; D is tentatively TRBD1 or TRBD2 (5 bases each). The germline V gene encodes CDR1 SGHNT and CDR2 YYREEE (reference sequence). This CDR3 region has 16 residues. The V end was cut by 2 bases, the J end by 0 bases, with 11 bases between. CDR3 residues: CASSLGTDPNTGELFF. The DNA for the CDR3 is TGTGCCAGCAGCTTAGGGACGGACCCGAACACCGGGGAGCTGTTTTTT.